This T cell receptor (beta chain) appears in the sequencing data of a study of graft-versus-host responses after intestinal transplantation. Study summary: Recipients had transplants, and these were multivisceral, liver-intestinal, or isolated intestinal. Each patient got anti-thymocyte globulin induction, then tacrolimus and steroids for roughly 3 years.

As for this clone: The antigen remains undetermined.

CDR1 is MDHEN and CDR2 is SYDVKM in the germline V gene. The CDR3 length is 14 residues. Trimming shortened V by 2 bases and J by 4 bases, and 9 bases separated the two germline ends. Study outcomes and limitations: Individuals who had graft-donor T cell macrochimerism had allografts that showed high graft-versus-host to host-versus-graft clonal ratios. The authors found GvH clones in recipient marrow, some appearing first in ileum or blood.

Clones were sequenced by immunoSEQ multiplex PCR, and TCRdb holds only the in-frame ones, with some missing. The data show around 100,000 clones, more than 90% seen once. The origin of this receptor is a human donor who was the organ donor for an intestinal transplant. Sample: unstimulated CD4+ T cells sorted from spleen or lymph node cells, taken before transplant. The chain uses TRBV28 and TRBJ1-5, with D perhaps matching TRBD1 (5 bases). This chain's CDR3 is CASSLAGINQPQHF. The CDR3 DNA reads as TGTGCCAGCAGTTTAGCAGGGATTAATCAGCCCCAGCATTTT.